These 10 T cell receptor beta chains were sequenced from one sample in a study of shared clonotypes between healthy human individuals. The table came from immunoSEQ multiplex PCR; TCRdb's copy has only in-frame clones and leaves some out. This sample has fewer than 1.8 million clones; approximately 98.5% occur once, and the top ten carry around 0.33%. The sequenced material came from naive CD4+ T cells sorted from blood. Indicated subset: CD45RA+ positively selected. All receptors come from a man aged 25 to 45 in good health.

This chain uses TRBV7-3 with TRBJ2-5; D possibly corresponds to TRBD2 (6 bases). The germline gives CDR1 SGHTA, CDR2 FQGTGA. The CDR3 totals 16 residues. The germline V and J ends were trimmed by 5 bases and 5 bases, with 21 bases remaining between them. Written as DNA, the CDR3 is TGTGCCAGCAGCCCGTGGGGCGCGGGAAGTCTGGAGACCCAGTACTTC. As protein: CASSPWGAGSLETQYF.

This chain connects TRBV6-5 to TRBJ1-2; TRBD1 agrees at 7 bases. Losses at the gene ends were 5 bases for V and 1 base for J; bases not matched to a gene: 7. Per the germline V gene, CDR1 is MNHEY and CDR2 is SVGAGI. CDR3 length: 15 amino acids. The CDR3 spells CASSNRGRDNYGYTF. CDR3 DNA sequence: TGTGCCAGCAGTAACAGGGGCCGAGATAACTATGGCTACACCTTC.

The rearrangement uses TRBV18 and TRBJ1-2, with a tentative D call TRBD1 (5 bases). Germline V gene lookup returns CDR1 KGHSH and CDR2 LQKENI. CDR3 length: 14 residues. Trimming took off 5 bases at V and 8 bases at J, with 18 bases between the two ends. In DNA, the CDR3 is TGTGCCAGCTCATCCGGACCTGCAGGGCCCGGCTACACCTTC. Translating it yields CASSSGPAGPGYTF.

This clone was seen just once. V and J are TRBV10-1 and TRBJ2-5, with 9 nucleotides matching TRBD1. Germline V gives CDR1 WNHNN, CDR2 SYGVQD (reference sequence). Trimming cost V 5 bases and J 5 bases; bases outside gene matches: 6. This CDR3 has 14 residues. The chain's CDR3 is CASSPGQGLETQYF. CDR3 DNA: TGCGCCAGCAGTCCGGGACAGGGTTTGGAGACCCAGTACTTC.

Regarding this clone: Other DNA sequences in the same sample also yield this CDR3. The chain has TRBV18 and TRBJ2-7; D remains unclear. Germline assignment: CDR1 KGHSH and CDR2 LQKENI. Trimming stripped 0 bases from V and 6 bases from J, with 6 bases between. The CDR3 is made up of 12 amino acids. CDR3 DNA sequence: TGTGCCAGCTCACCACCCAGCTCCGAGCAGTACTTC. Protein product: CASSPPSSEQYF.

This chain links TRBV6-6 with TRBJ1-2; maybe TRBD1 (6 bases). The V end lost 2 bases, the J end lost 4 bases, and 14 bases lay between the germline ends. Germline V lookup: CDR1 MNHNY, CDR2 SVGAGI (reference sequence). This CDR3 is 15 amino acids long. CDR3 protein: CASSYQTGLGYGYTF. The CDR3 nucleotides read TGTGCCAGCAGTTACCAGACAGGACTAGGCTATGGCTACACCTTC.

The rearrangement links TRBV6-1 to TRBJ1-5; D remains unclear. Germline V gene sequence: CDR1 MNHNS, CDR2 SASEGT. This CDR3 has 17 residues. Trimming left V 2 bases short and J 0 bases short, with 14 bases between. This CDR3 is CASSEFIVSYSNQPQHF. CDR3 DNA: TGTGCCAGCAGTGAATTTATAGTATCGTATAGCAATCAGCCCCAGCATTTT.

The chain is built from TRBV7-9 and TRBJ2-3; 10 positions match TRBD1. V trimming: 2 bases; J trimming: 3 bases; junction bases outside the gene matches: 8. CDR1 is SEHNR, CDR2 FQNEAQ, per germline (reference sequence). This CDR3 is 17 amino acids long. CDR3 protein: CASSLTAGQGGTDTQYF. For the CDR3, the DNA is TGTGCCAGCAGCTTAACTGCCGGACAGGGGGGAACAGATACGCAGTATTTT. The full variable domain, rest sourced from reference TRBV7-9 and TRBJ2-3, is DTGVSQNPRHKITKRGQNVTFRCDPISEHNRLYWYRQTLGQGPEFLTYFQNEAQLEKSRLLSDRFSAERPKGSFSTLEIQRTEQGDSAMYLCASSLTAGQGGTDTQYFGPGTRLTVL.

This chain joins TRBV2 and TRBJ1-4; no firm D call. V lost 8 bases and J 6 bases, leaving 4 bases between the germline ends. This CDR3 is built from 10 residues. Germline CDR1 SNHLY, CDR2 FYNNEI. DNA of the CDR3: TGTGCCAGCGCGTATGAAAAACTGTTTTTT. Encoded protein: CASAYEKLFF.

This chain uses TRBV10-2 with TRBJ2-7; 12 bases align to TRBD2. The germline V gene encodes CDR1 WSHSY and CDR2 SAAADI. The V segment lost 6 bases and the J segment 5 bases; nucleotides outside the gene matches: 2. The CDR3 loop spans 13 amino acids. This chain's CDR3 is CASRLAGGHEQYF. Here the CDR3 DNA reads TGCGCCAGCAGGCTAGCGGGAGGGCACGAGCAGTACTTC.